This T cell receptor beta chain was sequenced during a study of blood T cell repertoires in COVID-19. This clone was seen more than once but under ten times. The protocol was immunoSEQ multiplex PCR, while the TCRdb copy is restricted to in-frame clones and leaves out a portion. In the table there are fewer than 250,000 clones, 80% to 85% of which are singletons. This CDR3 spans 16 amino acids. V shed 4 bases and J 5 bases; nucleotides not matched to a gene: 7. The germline CDR1 and CDR2 sequences are SGHTA and FQGTGA. The genes are TRBV7-3 and TRBJ2-2, with 10 bases matching TRBD1. Material for sequencing was PBMCs or T cells enriched from blood (not recorded which). The source of this sequence is a woman aged 45-65 years with acute COVID-19. This chain's CDR3 is CASSSTGQGGTGELFF. The CDR3 region has the DNA TGTGCCAGCAGCTCAACTGGACAGGGGGGAACCGGGGAGCTGTTTTTT.